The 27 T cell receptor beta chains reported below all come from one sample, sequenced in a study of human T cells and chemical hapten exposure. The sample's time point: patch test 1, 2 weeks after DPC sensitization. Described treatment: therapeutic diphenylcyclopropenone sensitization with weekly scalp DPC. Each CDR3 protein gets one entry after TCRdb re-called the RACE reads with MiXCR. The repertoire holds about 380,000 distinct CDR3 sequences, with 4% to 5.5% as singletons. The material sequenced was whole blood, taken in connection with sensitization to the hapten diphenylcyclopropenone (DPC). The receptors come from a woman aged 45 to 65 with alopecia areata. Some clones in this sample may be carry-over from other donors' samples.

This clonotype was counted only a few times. CDR3 amino acids: CAWSVGGVADTQYF. CDR3 nucleotides: TGTGCCTGGAGTGTTGGCGGGGTGGCAGATACGCAGTATTTT. The chain links TRBV30 to TRBJ2-3, with D possibly TRBD2 on 6 matching bases. CDR3 length: 14 residues. V was pared by 0 bases and J by 4 bases, with 11 bases between. The V gene's germline CDR1 is GTSNPN and CDR2 SVGIG (reference sequence).

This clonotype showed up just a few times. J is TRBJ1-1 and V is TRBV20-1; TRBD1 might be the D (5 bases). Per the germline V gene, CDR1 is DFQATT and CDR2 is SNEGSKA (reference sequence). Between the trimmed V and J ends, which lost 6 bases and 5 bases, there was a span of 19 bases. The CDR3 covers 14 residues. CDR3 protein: CSALAWGGGTEAFF. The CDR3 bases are TGCAGTGCCCTTGCATGGGGGGGAGGGACTGAAGCTTTCTTT.

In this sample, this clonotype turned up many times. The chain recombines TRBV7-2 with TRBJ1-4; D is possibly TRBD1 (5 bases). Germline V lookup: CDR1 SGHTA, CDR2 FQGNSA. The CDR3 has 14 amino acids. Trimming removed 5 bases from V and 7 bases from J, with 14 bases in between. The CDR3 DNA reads TGTGCCAGCAGCGCCGGGACCCTGGGTGAAAAACTGTTTTTT. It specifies CASSAGTLGEKLFF.

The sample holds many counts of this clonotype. DNA for the CDR3: TGTGCCAGCAGGACGGGGGGGCGGAATCAGCCCCAGCATTTT. The encoded protein is CASRTGGRNQPQHF. V gene TRBV6-1 combines with J gene TRBJ1-5; a weak D match, TRBD1 (6 bases). Germline-derived CDR1 and CDR2 are MNHNS and SASEGT. The CDR3 runs to 14 residues. Trimming cost V 6 bases and J 4 bases, with 13 bases left between them.

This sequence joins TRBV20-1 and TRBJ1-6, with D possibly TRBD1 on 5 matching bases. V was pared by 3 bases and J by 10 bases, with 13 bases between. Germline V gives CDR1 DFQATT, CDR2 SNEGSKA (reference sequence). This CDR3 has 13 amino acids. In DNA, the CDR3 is TGCAGTGCTAGCACAGGAGAGTGGTCACCCCTCCACTTT. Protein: CSASTGEWSPLHF.

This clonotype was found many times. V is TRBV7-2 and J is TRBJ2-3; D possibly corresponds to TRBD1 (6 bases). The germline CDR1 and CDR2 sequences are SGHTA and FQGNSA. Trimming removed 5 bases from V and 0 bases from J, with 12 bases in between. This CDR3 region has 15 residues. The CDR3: CASSPGGRSTDTQYF. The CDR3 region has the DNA TGTGCCAGCAGCCCTGGGGGCAGGAGCACAGATACGCAGTATTTT.

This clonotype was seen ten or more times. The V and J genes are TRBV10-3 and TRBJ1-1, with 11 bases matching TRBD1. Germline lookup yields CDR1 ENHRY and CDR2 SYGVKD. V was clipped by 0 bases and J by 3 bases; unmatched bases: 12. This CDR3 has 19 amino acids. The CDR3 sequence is CAISESGQGAPLPDTEAFF. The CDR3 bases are TGTGCCATCAGTGAGTCAGGACAGGGGGCTCCACTTCCGGACACTGAAGCTTTCTTT.

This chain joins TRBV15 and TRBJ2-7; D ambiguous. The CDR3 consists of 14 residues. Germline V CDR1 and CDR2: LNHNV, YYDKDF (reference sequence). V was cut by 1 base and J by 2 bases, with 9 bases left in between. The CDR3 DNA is TGTGCCACCAGCAGAGGGGATCATGCCTACGAGCAGTACTTC. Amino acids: CATSRGDHAYEQYF.

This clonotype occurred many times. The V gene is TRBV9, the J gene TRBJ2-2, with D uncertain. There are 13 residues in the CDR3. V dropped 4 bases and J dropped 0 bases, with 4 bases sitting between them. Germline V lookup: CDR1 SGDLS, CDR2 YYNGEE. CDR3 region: CASSLANTGELFF. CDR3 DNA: TGTGCCAGCAGCTTAGCGAACACCGGGGAGCTGTTTTTT.

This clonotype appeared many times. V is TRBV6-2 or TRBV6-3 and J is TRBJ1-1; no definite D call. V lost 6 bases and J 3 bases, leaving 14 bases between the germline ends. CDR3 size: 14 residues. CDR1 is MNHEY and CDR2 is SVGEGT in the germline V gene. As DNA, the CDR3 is TGTGCCAGCAGAAGCCAAGCGTCCCACACTGAAGCTTTCTTT. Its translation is CASRSQASHTEAFF.

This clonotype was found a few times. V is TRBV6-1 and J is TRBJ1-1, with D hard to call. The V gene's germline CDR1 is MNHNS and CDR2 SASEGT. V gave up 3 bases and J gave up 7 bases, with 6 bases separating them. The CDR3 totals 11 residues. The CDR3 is CASSETNEAFF. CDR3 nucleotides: TGTGCCAGCAGTGAGACTAATGAAGCTTTCTTT.

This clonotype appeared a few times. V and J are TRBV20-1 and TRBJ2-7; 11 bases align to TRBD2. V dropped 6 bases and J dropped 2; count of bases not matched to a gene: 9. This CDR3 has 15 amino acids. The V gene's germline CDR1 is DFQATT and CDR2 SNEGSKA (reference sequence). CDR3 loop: CSARYGTSGAYEQYF. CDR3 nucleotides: TGCAGTGCGAGATACGGGACTAGCGGAGCCTACGAGCAGTACTTC.

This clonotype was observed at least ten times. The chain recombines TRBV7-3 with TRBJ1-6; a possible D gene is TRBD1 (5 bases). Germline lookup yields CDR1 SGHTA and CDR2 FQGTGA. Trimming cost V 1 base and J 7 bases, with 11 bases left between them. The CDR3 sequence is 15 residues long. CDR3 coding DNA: TGTGCCAGCAGCTTAATCCGGGGCCCCAATTCACCCCTCCACTTT. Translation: CASSLIRGPNSPLHF.

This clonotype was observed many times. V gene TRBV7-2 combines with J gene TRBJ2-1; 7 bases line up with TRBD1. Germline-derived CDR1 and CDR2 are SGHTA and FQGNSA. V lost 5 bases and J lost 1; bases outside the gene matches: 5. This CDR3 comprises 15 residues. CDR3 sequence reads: CASSGDRASYNEQFF. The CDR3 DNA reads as TGTGCCAGCAGCGGTGACAGGGCATCCTACAATGAGCAGTTCTTC.

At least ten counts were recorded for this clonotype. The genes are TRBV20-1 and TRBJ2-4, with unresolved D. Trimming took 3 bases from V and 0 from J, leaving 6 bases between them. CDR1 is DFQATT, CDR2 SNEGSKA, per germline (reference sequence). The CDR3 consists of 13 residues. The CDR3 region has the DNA TGCAGTGCTAGGCCGGTAGCCAAAAACATTCAGTACTTC. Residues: CSARPVAKNIQYF.

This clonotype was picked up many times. CDR3 loop: CASSPTSANQETQYF. The DNA of the CDR3 is TGTGCCAGCAGCCCGACTAGCGCGAACCAAGAGACCCAGTACTTC. This rearrangement joins TRBV7-2 to TRBJ2-5, with 8 bases that match TRBD2. V gave up 5 bases and J gave up 0 bases; unmatched junction bases: 5. The CDR3 is 15 residues long. CDR1 SGHTA and CDR2 FQGNSA come from the germline V gene. Combining the CDR3 with reference TRBV7-2 and TRBJ2-5 gives the whole variable domain GAGVSQSPSNKVTEKGKDVELRCDPISGHTALYWYRQSLGQGLEFLIYFQGNSAPDKSGLPSDRFSAERTGGSVSTLTIQRTQQEDSAVYLCASSPTSANQETQYFGPGTRLLVL.

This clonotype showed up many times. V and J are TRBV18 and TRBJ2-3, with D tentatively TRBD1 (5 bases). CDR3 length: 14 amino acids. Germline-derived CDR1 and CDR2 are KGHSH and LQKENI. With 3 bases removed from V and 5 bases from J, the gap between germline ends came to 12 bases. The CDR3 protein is CASSPTALQDTQYF. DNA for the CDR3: TGTGCCAGCTCACCGACAGCGCTGCAAGATACGCAGTATTTT.

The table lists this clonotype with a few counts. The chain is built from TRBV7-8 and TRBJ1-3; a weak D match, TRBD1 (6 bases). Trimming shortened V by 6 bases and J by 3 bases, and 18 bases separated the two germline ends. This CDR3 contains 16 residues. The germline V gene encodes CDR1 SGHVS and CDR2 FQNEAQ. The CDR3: CASSQGRGFNGNTIYF. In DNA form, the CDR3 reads TGTGCCAGCAGTCAAGGGAGGGGGTTTAATGGAAACACCATATATTTT.

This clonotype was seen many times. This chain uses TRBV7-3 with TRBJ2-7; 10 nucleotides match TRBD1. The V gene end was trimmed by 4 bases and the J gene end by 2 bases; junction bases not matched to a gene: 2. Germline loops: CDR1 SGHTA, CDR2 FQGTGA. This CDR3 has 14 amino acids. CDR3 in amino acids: CASSSDRGAYEQYF. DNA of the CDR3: TGTGCCAGCAGCTCGGACAGGGGGGCCTACGAGCAGTACTTC.

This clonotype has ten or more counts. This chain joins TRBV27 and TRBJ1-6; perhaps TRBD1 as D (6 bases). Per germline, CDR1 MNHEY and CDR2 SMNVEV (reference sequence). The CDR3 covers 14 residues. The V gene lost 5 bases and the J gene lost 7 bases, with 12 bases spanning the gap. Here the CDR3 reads CASSDRPGNSPLHF. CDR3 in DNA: TGTGCCAGCAGTGACAGGCCAGGCAATTCACCCCTCCACTTT.

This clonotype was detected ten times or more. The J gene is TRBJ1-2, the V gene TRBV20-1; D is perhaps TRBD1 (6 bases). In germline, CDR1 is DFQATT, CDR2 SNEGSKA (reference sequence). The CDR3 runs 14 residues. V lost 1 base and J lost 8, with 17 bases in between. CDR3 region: CSARVPIGTGGYTF. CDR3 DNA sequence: TGCAGTGCTAGAGTTCCTATCGGTACAGGGGGCTACACCTTC.

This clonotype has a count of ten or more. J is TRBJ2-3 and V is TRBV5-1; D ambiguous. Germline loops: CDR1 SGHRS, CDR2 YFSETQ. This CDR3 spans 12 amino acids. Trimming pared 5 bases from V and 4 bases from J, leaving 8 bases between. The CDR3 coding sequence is TGCGCCAGCAGTTTTAAACCAGATACGCAGTATTTT. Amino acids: CASSFKPDTQYF.

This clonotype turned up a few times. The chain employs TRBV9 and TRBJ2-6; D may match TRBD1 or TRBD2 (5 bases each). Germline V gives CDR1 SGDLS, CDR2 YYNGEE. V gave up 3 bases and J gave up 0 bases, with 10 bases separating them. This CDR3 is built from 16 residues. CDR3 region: CASSGGVPSGANVLTF. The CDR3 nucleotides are TGTGCCAGCAGCGGAGGGGTCCCCTCTGGGGCCAACGTCCTGACTTTC.

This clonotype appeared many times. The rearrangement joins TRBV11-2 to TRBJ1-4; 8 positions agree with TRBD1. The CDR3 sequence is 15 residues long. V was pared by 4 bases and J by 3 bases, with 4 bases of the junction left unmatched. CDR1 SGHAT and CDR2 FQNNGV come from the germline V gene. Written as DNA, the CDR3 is TGTGCCAGCAGCTCTGAGACAGGGGCTAATGAAAAACTGTTTTTT. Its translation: CASSSETGANEKLFF.

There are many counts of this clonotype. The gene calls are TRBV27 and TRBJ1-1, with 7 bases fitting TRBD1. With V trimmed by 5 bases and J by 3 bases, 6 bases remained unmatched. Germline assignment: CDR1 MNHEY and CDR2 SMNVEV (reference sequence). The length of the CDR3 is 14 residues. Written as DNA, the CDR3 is TGTGCCAGCAGTCGCACAGGGGCCTACACTGAAGCTTTCTTT. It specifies CASSRTGAYTEAFF.

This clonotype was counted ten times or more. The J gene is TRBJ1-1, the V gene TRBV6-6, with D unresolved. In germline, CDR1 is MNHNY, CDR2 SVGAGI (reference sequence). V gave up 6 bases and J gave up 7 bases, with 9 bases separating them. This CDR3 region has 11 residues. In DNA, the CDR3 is TGTGCCAGCAGGACGGCAGGTGAAGCTTTCTTT. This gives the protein CASRTAGEAFF.

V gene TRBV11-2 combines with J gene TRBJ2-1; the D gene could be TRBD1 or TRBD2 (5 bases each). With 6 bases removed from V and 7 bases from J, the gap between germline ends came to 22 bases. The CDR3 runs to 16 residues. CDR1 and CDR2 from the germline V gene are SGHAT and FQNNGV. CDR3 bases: TGTGCCAGCAGACCGCCCGGGACCACCCAAGGTAATGAGCAGTTCTTC. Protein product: CASRPPGTTQGNEQFF.